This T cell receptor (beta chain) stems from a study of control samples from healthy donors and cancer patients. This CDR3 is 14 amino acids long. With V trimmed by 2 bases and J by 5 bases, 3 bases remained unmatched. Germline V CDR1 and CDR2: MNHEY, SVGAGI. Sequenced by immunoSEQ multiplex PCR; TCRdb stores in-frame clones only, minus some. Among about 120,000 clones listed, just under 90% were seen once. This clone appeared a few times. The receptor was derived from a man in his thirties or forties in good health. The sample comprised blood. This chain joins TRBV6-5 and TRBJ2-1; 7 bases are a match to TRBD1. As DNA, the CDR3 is TGTGCCAGCAGTTACGACAGGGCGGACAATGAGCAGTTCTTC. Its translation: CASSYDRADNEQFF.